The T cell receptor beta chain described here comes from a study of cytomegalovirus exposure and HLA in healthy donors (TCRdb year 2017). About the investigation overall: According to a later analysis, the roughly 130 validation repertoires were produced on the same platform as the 666 repertoires of the first cohort. The study aimed to test whether cataloging public T cell receptors could reveal signatures of past pathogen exposure. Along with the roughly 670-subject first cohort, a separate validation cohort of about 110 different subjects was used. High-throughput TCR immunosequencing, statistical association of individual TCRs with disease status, and machine learning were combined to predict cytomegalovirus infection status.

The CDR3 numbers 15 residues from cysteine through phenylalanine. CDR3 DNA is the only sequence kept; it has 45 bases, read in frame from the first base. After removal of 4 bases from V and 3 bases from J, the junction retains 4 bases not matched to a gene. Via the germline V gene (reference sequence), CDR1 is LNHDA and CDR2 SQIVND. The donors belonged to the validation cohort of 120 subjects, which was separate from the approximately 700-subject first cohort. Libraries were built with the immunoSEQ multiplex PCR assay. The authors' analysis ran thus. A statistical classification framework was developed to diagnose cytomegalovirus status using the catalog of TCR beta chain sequences. TCRdb took over this immuneACCESS table, retaining in-frame rearrangements with V and J assigned. Such tables are incomplete; in checked studies, under half of the missing clones stem from an unresolved V gene, and the remainder is unexplained. V and J calls and clone size are copied from that table; D and trimming were computed from the DNA. The sample has 50,000 or so clones on record, 75% to 95% of them singletons. The ten largest clones take up 2.2% of the sample.

Points the paper makes about the study in general: A few of the identified cytomegalovirus-associated TCR beta chains were confirmed in vitro to be specific for cytomegalovirus antigens. The authors suggested that the approach could potentially be extended to other disease states and immunological phenotypes. Across donors, most TCR sequences were observed very rarely, whereas some public TCRs were present in many individuals. Subsequent analysis determined that TCRs grouped into clusters in the first cohort also showed a tendency toward co-occurrence across the 120 or so validation repertoires, and about 93% of cluster scores exceeded 0. The classifier was reported to diagnose cytomegalovirus status with high specificity and sensitivity in both the original cohort and the validation cohort. The study gave a list of 150 to 200 TCR beta chains associated with cytomegalovirus. A later analysis lacked HLA typing for the validation cohort, so it scored co-occurrence in that cohort across all 110 or so repertoires.

This clone was counted a single time. Its recognized antigen is unknown. There are no base qualities to consult, and no much larger clone falls within one base. The receptor chain draws on TRBV19 and TRBJ2-3, and TRBD2 matches 10 of the central bases. Material for sequencing was PBMCs. The sequence was collected from a woman aged 30 to 39 in good health and CMV-seronegative. The DNA sequence is TGTGCCAGTAGTACTAGCGGGAGCGGGACAGATACGCAGTATTTT. It translates as CASSTSGSGTDTQYF.